This T cell receptor (beta chain) derives from a study of cytotoxic CD8 clonotypes in ibrutinib-treated CLL. Findings and caveats of the study: The study sampled sustained-remission and progressing patients at different times. Public clonotypes, rarely seen, contracted or held steady on treatment.

Clones were read by immunoSEQ multiplex PCR, and TCRdb kept only the in-frame ones, dropping some. The profile covers 150,000 to 200,000 clones, with approximately 80% appearing a single time and roughly 4.5% taken by the ten largest. J gave up 4 bases and V 4 bases, and 9 bases lay outside the gene matches. The CDR3 contains 16 residues. Germline lookup yields CDR1 SGHDT and CDR2 YYEEEE. Turning to this clone: What it binds is not known.

The sample consisted of PBMCs, taken after 24 months of ibrutinib treatment. The sequence derives from a human donor with chronic lymphocytic leukemia. The V gene is TRBV5-6, the J gene TRBJ2-1; 9 nucleotides agree with TRBD2. CDR3 residues: CASSPVKRGVYNEQFF. DNA for the CDR3: TGTGCCAGCAGCCCCGTGAAGCGGGGGGTATACAATGAGCAGTTCTTC.